The following is a T cell receptor beta chain sequence with its context. This sample was taken from a study of cytomegalovirus exposure and HLA in healthy donors. The CDR3 is 14 residues long. CDR1 is SGHKS and CDR2 is YYEKEE in the germline V gene (reference sequence). V was pared by 4 bases and J by 3 bases, with 5 bases of the junction left unmatched. A multiplex PCR was run with 60 Vbeta primers and 13 Jbeta primers. The protocol was immunoSEQ multiplex PCR, while the TCRdb copy is restricted to in-frame clones and leaves out a portion. The profile shows 140,000 to 150,000 clones, 70% of them singletons.

The J gene is TRBJ1-1, the V gene TRBV5-5, with 8 bases identical to TRBD1. The TCR was taken from a woman aged 60-75 years in good health and CMV-seropositive. The source material was PBMCs. CDR3 coding DNA: TGTGCCAGCAGCCAGACAGGGGTGCACACTGAAGCTTTCTTT. Protein sequence: CASSQTGVHTEAFF.